This T cell receptor beta chain was identified in a study of metastatic and nonmetastatic thyroid tumors. TCRdb redid the clone calls on the PCR reads using MiXCR. The table lists about 53,000 clones, 20% to 25% of them singletons. Losses at the gene ends were 2 bases for V and 2 bases for J; bases not matched to a gene: 3. CDR3 length: 15 amino acids. Germline CDR1 and CDR2: MNHNS and SASEGT. Patients underwent thyroid surgery, and none had received any treatment before it. This clone has at least ten counts. The sequence came from a female donor with papillary thyroid cancer or a benign thyroid nodule (not recorded which). Some clones in this sample may be carry-over from other donors' samples. Sequenced material: blood. The chain links TRBV6-1 to TRBJ1-1, with TRBD1 identical over 9 bases. DNA for the CDR3: TGTGCCAGCAGTGAACCGGGACAGGGCAACACTGAAGCTTTCTTT. Protein product: CASSEPGQGNTEAFF.